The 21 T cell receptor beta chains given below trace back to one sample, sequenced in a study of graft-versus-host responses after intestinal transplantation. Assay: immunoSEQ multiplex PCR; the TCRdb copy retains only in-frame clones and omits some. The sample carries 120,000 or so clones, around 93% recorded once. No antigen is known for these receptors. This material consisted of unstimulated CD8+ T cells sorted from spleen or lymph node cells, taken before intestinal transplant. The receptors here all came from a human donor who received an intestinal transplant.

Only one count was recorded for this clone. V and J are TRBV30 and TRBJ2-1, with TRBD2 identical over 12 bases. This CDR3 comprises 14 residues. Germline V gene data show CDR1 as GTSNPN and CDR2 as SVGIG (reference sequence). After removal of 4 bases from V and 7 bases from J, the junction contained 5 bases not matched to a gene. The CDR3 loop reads CAWTLAGGVNEQFF. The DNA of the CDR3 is TGTGCCTGGACTCTAGCGGGAGGGGTTAATGAGCAGTTCTTC.

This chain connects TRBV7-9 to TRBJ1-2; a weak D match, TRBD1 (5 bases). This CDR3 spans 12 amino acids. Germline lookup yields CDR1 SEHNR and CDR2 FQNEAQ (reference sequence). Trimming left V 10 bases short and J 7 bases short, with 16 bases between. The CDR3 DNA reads TGTGCCACCCCTGGGATTAGGGGTGGCTACACCTTC. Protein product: CATPGIRGGYTF.

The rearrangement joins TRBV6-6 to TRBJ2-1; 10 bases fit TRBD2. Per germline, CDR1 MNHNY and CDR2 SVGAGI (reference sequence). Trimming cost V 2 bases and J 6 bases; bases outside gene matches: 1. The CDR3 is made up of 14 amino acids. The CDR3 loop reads CASSYQREGNEQFF. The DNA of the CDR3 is TGTGCCAGCAGTTACCAGCGGGAGGGCAATGAGCAGTTCTTC.

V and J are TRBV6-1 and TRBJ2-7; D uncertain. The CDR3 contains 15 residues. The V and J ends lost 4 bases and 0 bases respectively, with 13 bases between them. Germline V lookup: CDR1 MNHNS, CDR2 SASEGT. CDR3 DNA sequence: TGTGCCAGCAGTGCCTCGCGGATTAGCTCCTACGAGCAGTACTTC. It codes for CASSASRISSYEQYF.

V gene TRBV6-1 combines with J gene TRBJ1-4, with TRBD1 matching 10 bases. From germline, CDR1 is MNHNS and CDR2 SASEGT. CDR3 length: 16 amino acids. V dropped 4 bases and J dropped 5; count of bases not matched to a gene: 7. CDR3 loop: CASSVWTGGSNEKLFF. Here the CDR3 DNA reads TGTGCCAGCAGTGTGTGGACAGGGGGATCCAATGAAAAACTGTTTTTT.

CDR3 in amino acids: CASSLGKEQFF. Here the CDR3 DNA reads TGTGCCAGCAGCTTAGGGAAAGAGCAGTTCTTC. The chain joins TRBV7-3 to TRBJ2-1; D gene ambiguous. The V and J ends lost 2 bases and 10 bases respectively, with 6 bases between them. Germline CDR1 is SGHTA and CDR2 is FQGTGA. CDR3 length equals 11 residues.

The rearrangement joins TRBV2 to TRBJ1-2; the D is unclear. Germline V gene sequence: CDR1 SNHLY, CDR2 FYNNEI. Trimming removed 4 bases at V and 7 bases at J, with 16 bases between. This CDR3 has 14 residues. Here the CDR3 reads CASSVTTIGVGYTF. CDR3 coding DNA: TGTGCCAGCAGTGTAACAACTATCGGGGTTGGCTACACCTTC.

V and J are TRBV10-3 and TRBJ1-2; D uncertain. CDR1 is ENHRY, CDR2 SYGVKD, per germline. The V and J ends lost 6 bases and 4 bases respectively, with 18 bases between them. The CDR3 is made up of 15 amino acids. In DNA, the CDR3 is TGTGCCATCAGCTCTTTACTAGGACCGAGCTATGGCTACACCTTC. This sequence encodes CAISSLLGPSYGYTF.

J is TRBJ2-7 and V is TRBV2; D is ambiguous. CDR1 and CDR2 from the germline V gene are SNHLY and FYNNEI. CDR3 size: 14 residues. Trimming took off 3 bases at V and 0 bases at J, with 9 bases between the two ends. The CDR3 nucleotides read TGTGCCAGCAGTGATTTGTACAGCTCCTACGAGCAGTACTTC. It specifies CASSDLYSSYEQYF.

The CDR3 loop reads CASSIYNEQFF. CDR3 DNA sequence: TGTGCCAGTAGTATTTACAATGAGCAGTTCTTC. The gene calls are TRBV19 and TRBJ2-1; no clear D gene. Germline assignment: CDR1 LNHDA and CDR2 SQIVND (reference sequence). CDR3 length: 11 amino acids. Trimming took off 3 bases at V and 4 bases at J, with 1 base between the two ends.

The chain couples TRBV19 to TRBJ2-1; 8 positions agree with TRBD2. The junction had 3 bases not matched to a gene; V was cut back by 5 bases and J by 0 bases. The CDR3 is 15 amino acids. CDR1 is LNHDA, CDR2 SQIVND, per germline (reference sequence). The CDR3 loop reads CASSPAGGSYNEQFF. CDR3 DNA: TGTGCCAGTAGTCCTGCGGGAGGCTCCTACAATGAGCAGTTCTTC.

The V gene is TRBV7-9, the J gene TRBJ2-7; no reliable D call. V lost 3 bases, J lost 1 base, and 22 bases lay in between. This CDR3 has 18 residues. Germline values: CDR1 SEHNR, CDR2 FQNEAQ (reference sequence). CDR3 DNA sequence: TGTGCCAGCAGCTTTCATATTTCGACCCATCAAGGATCCTACGAGCAGTACTTC. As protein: CASSFHISTHQGSYEQYF.

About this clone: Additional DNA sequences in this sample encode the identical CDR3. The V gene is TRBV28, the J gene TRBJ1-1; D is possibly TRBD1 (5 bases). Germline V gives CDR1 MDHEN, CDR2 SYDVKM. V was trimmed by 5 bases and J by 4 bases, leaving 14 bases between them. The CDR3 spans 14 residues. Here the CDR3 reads CASSLARGSTEAFF. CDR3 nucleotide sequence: TGTGCCAGCAGTCTAGCTAGGGGTAGCACTGAAGCTTTCTTT.

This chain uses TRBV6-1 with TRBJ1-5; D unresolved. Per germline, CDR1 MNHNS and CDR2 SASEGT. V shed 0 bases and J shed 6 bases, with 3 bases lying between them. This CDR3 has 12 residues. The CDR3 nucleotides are TGTGCCAGCAGTGAAGCGGGTCAGCCCCAGCATTTT. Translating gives CASSEAGQPQHF.

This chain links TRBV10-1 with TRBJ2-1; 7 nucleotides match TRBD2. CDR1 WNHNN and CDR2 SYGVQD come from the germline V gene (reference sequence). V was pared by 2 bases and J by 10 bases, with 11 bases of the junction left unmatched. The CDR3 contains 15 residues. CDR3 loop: CASSENGGSMGEQFF. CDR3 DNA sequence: TGCGCCAGCAGTGAGAATGGCGGGAGTATGGGGGAGCAGTTCTTC.

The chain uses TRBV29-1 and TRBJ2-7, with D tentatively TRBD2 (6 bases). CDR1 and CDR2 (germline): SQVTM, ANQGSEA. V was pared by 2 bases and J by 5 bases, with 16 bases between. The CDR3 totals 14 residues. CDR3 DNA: TGCAGCGTTGAACAGGGAGGCCCTTCCCACGAGCAGTACTTC. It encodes CSVEQGGPSHEQYF.

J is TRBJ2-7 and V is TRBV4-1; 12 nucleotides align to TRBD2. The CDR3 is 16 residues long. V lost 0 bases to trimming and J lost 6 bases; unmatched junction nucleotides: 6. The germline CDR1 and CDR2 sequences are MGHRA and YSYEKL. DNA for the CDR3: TGCGCCAGCAGCCAAGACCTAACTAGCGGGAGGTTCGAGCAGTACTTC. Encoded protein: CASSQDLTSGRFEQYF.

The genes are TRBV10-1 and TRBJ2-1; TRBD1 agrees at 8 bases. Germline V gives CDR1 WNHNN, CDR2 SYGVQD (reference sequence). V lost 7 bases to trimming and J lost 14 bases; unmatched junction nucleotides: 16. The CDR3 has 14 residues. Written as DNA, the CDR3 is TGCGCCAGCACTATACGTATAGTTGGACAGGGCAAGTTCTTC. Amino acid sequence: CASTIRIVGQGKFF.

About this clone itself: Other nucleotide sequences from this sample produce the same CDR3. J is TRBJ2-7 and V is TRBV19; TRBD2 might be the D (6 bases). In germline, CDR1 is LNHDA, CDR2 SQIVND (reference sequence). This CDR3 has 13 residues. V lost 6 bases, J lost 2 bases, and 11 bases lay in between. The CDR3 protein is CASSPGLTYEQYF. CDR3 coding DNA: TGTGCCAGTAGCCCGGGACTGACCTACGAGCAGTACTTC.

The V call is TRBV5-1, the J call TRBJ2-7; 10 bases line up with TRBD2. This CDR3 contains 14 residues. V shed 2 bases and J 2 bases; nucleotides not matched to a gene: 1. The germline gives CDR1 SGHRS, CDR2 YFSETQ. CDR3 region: CASSFTSGTYEQYF. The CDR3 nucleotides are TGCGCCAGCAGCTTTACTAGCGGGACCTACGAGCAGTACTTC.

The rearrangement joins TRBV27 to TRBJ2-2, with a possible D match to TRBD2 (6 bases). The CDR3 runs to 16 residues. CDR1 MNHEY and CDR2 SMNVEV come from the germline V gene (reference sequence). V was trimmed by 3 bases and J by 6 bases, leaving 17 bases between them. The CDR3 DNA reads TGTGCCAGCAGTTTGGTCCGGGCGGGGCCCCCCGGGGAGCTGTTTTTT. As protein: CASSLVRAGPPGELFF.